Below are 17 T cell receptor beta chains sequenced from a single sample in a study of PD-1 blockade in classical Hodgkin lymphoma. Regarding time point: newly diagnosed, previously untreated cHL patient sample. The repertoire was sequenced with immunoSEQ multiplex PCR; TCRdb's copy has only in-frame clones and lacks some. This sample carries tens of thousands of clones, 94% of them seen once, and the ten largest clones take approximately 2.2%. The sample comprised peripheral blood mononuclear cells (PBMCs). The receptors were gathered from a human donor with classical Hodgkin lymphoma.

In DNA form, the CDR3 reads TGTGCCAGCATGCGGACAGGCCTGCGCAGAGGGAACACTGAAGCTTTCTTT. Protein sequence: CASMRTGLRRGNTEAFF. This sequence joins TRBV27 and TRBJ1-1; TRBD1 matches 7 bases. The CDR3 contains 17 residues. The trim removed 7 bases at V and 1 base at J, leaving 15 bases unmatched. CDR1 MNHEY and CDR2 SMNVEV come from the germline V gene (reference sequence).

This clone was counted only a few times. CDR3 sequence reads: CASSGYPDTKNEQFF. DNA of the CDR3: TGTGCCAGCAGTGGGTACCCGGACACCAAAAATGAGCAGTTCTTC. The V call is TRBV2, the J call TRBJ2-1; possibly TRBD1 for D (5 bases). CDR3 length: 15 amino acids. Per germline, CDR1 SNHLY and CDR2 FYNNEI. V gave up 4 bases and J gave up 7 bases, with 17 bases separating them.

This chain links TRBV9 with TRBJ1-2; no definite D call. V shed 3 bases and J shed 4 bases, with 16 bases lying between them. The CDR3 spans 15 residues. Germline CDR1 reads SGDLS; CDR2 reads YYNGEE. The CDR3 region has the DNA TGTGCCAGCAGCGAATATGGGGATCTTATCTATGGCTACACCTTC. This translates into CASSEYGDLIYGYTF.

In the case of this clone: Distinct nucleotide sequences in the sample also encode this CDR3. The chain joins TRBV7-3 to TRBJ1-1; D gene unclear. The V gene's germline CDR1 is SGHTA and CDR2 FQGTGA. V was clipped by 2 bases and J by 3 bases, with 7 bases between them. This CDR3 comprises 13 residues. The CDR3 region is CASSLGPDTEAFF. As DNA, the CDR3 is TGTGCCAGCAGCTTAGGGCCGGACACTGAAGCTTTCTTT.

This clone was seen more than once but under ten times. The chain couples TRBV7-9 to TRBJ2-1; D unclear. This CDR3 is built from 13 residues. Germline lookup yields CDR1 SEHNR and CDR2 FQNEAQ (reference sequence). Trimming took 5 bases from V and 8 from J, leaving 13 bases between them. CDR3 in DNA: TGTGCCAGCAGCGTACGCGCTAGTGATGAGCAGTTCTTC. It is translated as CASSVRASDEQFF.

The rearrangement links TRBV7-9 to TRBJ2-5; 9 bases fit TRBD2. Germline V gene lookup returns CDR1 SEHNR and CDR2 FQNEAQ (reference sequence). This CDR3 is 17 amino acids long. With V trimmed by 1 base and J by 4 bases, 10 bases remained unmatched. Here the CDR3 DNA reads TGTGCCAGCAGCTTAGGGAGCCTAGCGGGAACTCGAGAGACCCAGTACTTC. Its translation: CASSLGSLAGTRETQYF.

The chain couples TRBV6-1 to TRBJ1-2; D may be TRBD1 (6 bases). This CDR3 region has 14 residues. The V end was cut by 5 bases, the J end by 5 bases, with 15 bases between. Germline values: CDR1 MNHNS, CDR2 SASEGT. DNA of the CDR3: TGTGCCAGCAGTAGAGGACAGCCTTTTTATGGCTACACCTTC. Residues: CASSRGQPFYGYTF.

This rearrangement joins TRBV7-8 to TRBJ2-7; 7 bases line up with TRBD1. The CDR3 covers 14 residues. V shed 1 base and J 1 base; nucleotides not matched to a gene: 1. The germline V gene encodes CDR1 SGHVS and CDR2 FQNEAQ. CDR3 sequence reads: CASSLVGQSYEQYF. The CDR3 nucleotides are TGTGCCAGCAGCTTAGTGGGACAGTCCTACGAGCAGTACTTC.

The chain employs TRBV6-5 and TRBJ1-1; 8 positions match TRBD1. The CDR3 is made up of 14 amino acids. Germline loops: CDR1 MNHEY, CDR2 SVGAGI. V was clipped by 5 bases and J by 5 bases; unmatched bases: 7. The CDR3: CASSHRQGWTEAFF. The CDR3 DNA follows: TGTGCCAGCAGTCACCGACAGGGGTGGACTGAAGCTTTCTTT.

This sequence joins TRBV19 and TRBJ1-5, with a weak D call TRBD1 (6 bases). Between the trimmed V and J ends, which lost 4 bases and 11 bases, there was a span of 15 bases. Germline V gene data show CDR1 as LNHDA and CDR2 as SQIVND (reference sequence). The CDR3 contains 13 residues. The CDR3: CASSSTGSGAQHF. The CDR3 DNA follows: TGTGCCAGTAGTAGTACAGGGTCAGGGGCCCAGCATTTT. The whole variable domain, filled in from reference TRBV19 and TRBJ1-5, reads DGGITQSPKYLFRKEGQNVTLSCEQNLNHDAMYWYRQDPGQGLRLIYYSQIVNDFQKGDIAEGYSVSREKKESFPLTVTSAQKNPTAFYLCASSSTGSGAQHFGDGTRLSIL.

This sequence joins TRBV18 and TRBJ2-2; the D gene could be TRBD1 or TRBD2 (5 bases each). This CDR3 has 14 amino acids. Trimming removed 0 bases at V and 8 bases at J, with 10 bases between. CDR1 is KGHSH and CDR2 is LQKENI in the germline V gene. CDR3 sequence reads: CASSPPGGTGELFF. DNA for the CDR3: TGTGCCAGCTCACCACCTGGGGGAACTGGGGAGCTGTTTTTT.

V usage is TRBV11-2 and J usage is TRBJ2-2; 7 nucleotides match TRBD2. V dropped 3 bases and J dropped 8; count of bases not matched to a gene: 9. This CDR3 spans 15 amino acids. Germline CDR1 is SGHAT and CDR2 is FQNNGV. Written as DNA, the CDR3 is TGTGCCAGCAGCTTCGTCCTAGCGGCCATAGGGGAGCTGTTTTTT. This sequence encodes CASSFVLAAIGELFF.

This clone was counted a single time. V and J are TRBV5-4 and TRBJ2-3; 9 positions agree with TRBD1. Germline lookup yields CDR1 SGHNT and CDR2 YYREEE (reference sequence). This CDR3 contains 15 residues. Trimming removed 4 bases from V and 1 base from J; junction bases left unmatched: 4. Here the CDR3 DNA reads TGTGCCAGCAGCCCGGGACAGGGTCGCACAGATACGCAGTATTTT. Protein: CASSPGQGRTDTQYF.

This chain connects TRBV10-1 to TRBJ2-2; D ambiguous. Germline CDR1 reads WNHNN; CDR2 reads SYGVQD (reference sequence). V shed 1 base and J shed 4 bases, with 4 bases lying between them. The CDR3 contains 13 residues. CDR3 sequence: CASSEFVTGELFF. The CDR3 DNA follows: TGCGCCAGCAGTGAGTTCGTCACCGGGGAGCTGTTTTTT.

Only a few counts were recorded for this clone. CDR3 coding DNA: TGTGCCAGCAGTTTGAGTTCGGGGGGCGTCTTCTACGAGCAGTACTTC. Its translation is CASSLSSGGVFYEQYF. The chain joins TRBV27 to TRBJ2-7; possibly TRBD2 for D (7 bases). This CDR3 is built from 16 residues. V was pared by 3 bases and J by 3 bases, with 18 bases between. Germline V lookup: CDR1 MNHEY, CDR2 SMNVEV (reference sequence).

The chain uses TRBV4-2 and TRBJ2-2; TRBD2 might be the D (6 bases). Germline CDR1 and CDR2: LGHNA and YNFKEQ. The germline V and J ends were trimmed by 4 bases and 5 bases, with 8 bases remaining between them. The CDR3 is 13 residues long. CDR3: CASSRGGTGELFF. The CDR3 DNA reads TGTGCCAGCAGCCGCGGAGGGACCGGGGAGCTGTTTTTT.

V and J are TRBV6-6 and TRBJ1-1, with TRBD1 identical over 9 bases. This CDR3 has 15 residues. The V gene's germline CDR1 is MNHNY and CDR2 SVGAGI (reference sequence). The junction had 9 bases not matched to a gene; V was cut back by 5 bases and J by 5 bases. DNA for the CDR3: TGTGCCAGCAGTACCAAGGGACAGGGAGAGACTGAAGCTTTCTTT. This translates into CASSTKGQGETEAFF.